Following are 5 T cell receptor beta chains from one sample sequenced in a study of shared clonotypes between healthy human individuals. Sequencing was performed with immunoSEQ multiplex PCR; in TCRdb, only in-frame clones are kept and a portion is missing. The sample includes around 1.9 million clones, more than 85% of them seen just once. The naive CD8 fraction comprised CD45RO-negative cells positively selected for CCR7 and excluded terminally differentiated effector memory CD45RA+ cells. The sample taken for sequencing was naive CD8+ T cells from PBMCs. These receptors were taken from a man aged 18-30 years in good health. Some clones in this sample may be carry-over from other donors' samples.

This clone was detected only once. The CDR3 DNA reads as TGTGCCAGCAGCCAAGGCCCCTTAGCGGGAGGGCCCCATCTTCACAATGAGCAGTTCTTC. Translating gives CASSQGPLAGGPHLHNEQFF. V and J are TRBV4-2 and TRBJ2-1; TRBD2 matches 11 bases. Losses at the gene ends were 1 base for V and 5 bases for J; bases not matched to a gene: 16. Germline V gives CDR1 LGHNA, CDR2 YNFKEQ. CDR3 size: 20 residues.

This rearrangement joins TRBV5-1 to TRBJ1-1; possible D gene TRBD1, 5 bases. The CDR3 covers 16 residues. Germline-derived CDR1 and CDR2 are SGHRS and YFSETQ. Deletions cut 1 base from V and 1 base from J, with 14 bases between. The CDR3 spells CASSLLGELGNTEAFF. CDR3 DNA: TGCGCCAGCAGCTTGTTAGGGGAATTGGGGAACACTGAAGCTTTCTTT.

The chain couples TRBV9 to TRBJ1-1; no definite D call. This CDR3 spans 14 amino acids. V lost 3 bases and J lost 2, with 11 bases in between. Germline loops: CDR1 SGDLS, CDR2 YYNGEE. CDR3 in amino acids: CASSAWARNTEAFF. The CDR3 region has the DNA TGTGCCAGCAGCGCCTGGGCCCGCAACACTGAAGCTTTCTTT.

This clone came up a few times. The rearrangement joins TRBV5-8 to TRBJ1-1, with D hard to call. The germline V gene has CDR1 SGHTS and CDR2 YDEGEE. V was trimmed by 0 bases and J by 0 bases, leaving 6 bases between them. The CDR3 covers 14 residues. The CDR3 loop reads CASSLDGVNTEAFF. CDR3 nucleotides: TGTGCCAGCAGCTTGGACGGAGTGAACACTGAAGCTTTCTTT.

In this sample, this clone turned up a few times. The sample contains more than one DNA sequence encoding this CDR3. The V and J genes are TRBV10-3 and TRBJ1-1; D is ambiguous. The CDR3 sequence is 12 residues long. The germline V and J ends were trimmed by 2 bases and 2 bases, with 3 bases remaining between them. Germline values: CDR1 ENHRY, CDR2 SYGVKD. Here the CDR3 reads CAISEGNTEAFF. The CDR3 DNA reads TGTGCCATCAGTGAGGGAAACACTGAAGCTTTCTTT.